The sequence of this T cell receptor beta chain was determined in a study of blood T cell repertoires in COVID-19. Across the study: COVID-19 samples from acute and convalescent phases originated in the United States, Italy and Spain.

Clones were read by immunoSEQ multiplex PCR, and TCRdb kept only the in-frame ones, dropping some. The sample lists some 220,000 clones, 80% occurring once. This CDR3 has 15 amino acids. Germline V lookup: CDR1 MDHEN, CDR2 SYDVKM. Trimming at V came to 7 bases and at J to 6 bases, leaving 9 bases not matched to a gene. V usage is TRBV28 and J usage is TRBJ1-3, with 10 nucleotides matching TRBD1. Source material: peripheral blood. This TCR was sampled from a human donor in a cohort sampled during active COVID-19. The CDR3, as DNA: TGTGCCAGCAATGGGGGACAGGGGAGGCCAAACACCATATATTTT. Its protein is CASNGGQGRPNTIYF.